These 21 T cell receptor beta chains came from one sample sequenced in a study of T cell changes during pregnancy in multiple sclerosis. The method was immunoSEQ multiplex PCR; TCRdb's version includes in-frame clones alone and lacks a portion of them. This table holds fewer than 85,000 clones, less than 95% found once. This specimen was peripheral blood, taken in the third trimester of pregnancy. The source is a female donor with multiple sclerosis, enrolled in a pregnancy study.

V is TRBV27 and J is TRBJ1-6; 9 nucleotides match TRBD1. Per germline, CDR1 MNHEY and CDR2 SMNVEV (reference sequence). V shed 6 bases and J 9 bases; nucleotides not matched to a gene: 9. The CDR3 is 15 residues long. The CDR3 DNA reads TGTGCCAGCAGCCACAGGGGGCCGGAGAGTTCACCCCTCCACTTT. Translated: CASSHRGPESSPLHF.

The rearrangement links TRBV19 to TRBJ1-2, with D possibly matching TRBD1 (5 bases). The CDR3 runs to 16 residues. V lost 0 bases and J lost 7, with 18 bases in between. The germline V gene has CDR1 LNHDA and CDR2 SQIVND (reference sequence). CDR3 sequence: CASSIDGGGSGGGYTF. The CDR3 DNA is TGTGCCAGTAGTATAGATGGCGGGGGATCCGGTGGTGGCTACACCTTC. Full variable domain (rest looked up from reference TRBV19 and TRBJ1-2): DGGITQSPKYLFRKEGQNVTLSCEQNLNHDAMYWYRQDPGQGLRLIYYSQIVNDFQKGDIAEGYSVSREKKESFPLTVTSAQKNPTAFYLCASSIDGGGSGGGYTFGSGTRLTVV.

The chain is built from TRBV5-1 and TRBJ2-1; a possible D gene is TRBD1 (5 bases). Germline assignment: CDR1 SGHRS and CDR2 YFSETQ. The ends were cut back, 2 bases at V and 9 bases at J, with 9 bases in the middle. This CDR3 region has 12 residues. CDR3 sequence (DNA): TGCGCCAGCAGCTTTCCAGGGTCTGAGCAGTTCTTC. Encoded protein: CASSFPGSEQFF.

The chain employs TRBV29-1 and TRBJ2-7; TRBD2 might be the D (5 bases). V was shortened by 4 bases and J by 0 bases, with 10 bases between the two germline ends. Germline CDR1 SQVTM, CDR2 ANQGSEA. This CDR3 is built from 13 residues. The CDR3 sequence: CSVGTRFSYEQYF. CDR3 coding DNA: TGCAGCGTTGGGACTCGATTCTCCTACGAGCAGTACTTC.

J is TRBJ2-7 and V is TRBV10-2; 8 bases map to TRBD1. The germline V gene has CDR1 WSHSY and CDR2 SAAADI. The junction had 2 bases not matched to a gene; V was cut back by 1 base and J by 3 bases. The CDR3 extends over 14 amino acids. The CDR3 nucleotides are TGCGCCAGCAGTGAGTACGGACAGGGCTACGAGCAGTACTTC. Translation gives CASSEYGQGYEQYF.

The rearrangement links TRBV6-1 to TRBJ1-1; TRBD1 might be the D (6 bases). The CDR3 length is 17 residues. The germline V gene has CDR1 MNHNS and CDR2 SASEGT. V was cut by 4 bases and J by 0 bases, with 18 bases left in between. CDR3 loop: CASSAMMDRPMNTEAFF. In DNA form, the CDR3 reads TGTGCCAGCAGTGCTATGATGGACAGACCGATGAACACTGAAGCTTTCTTT.

This chain connects TRBV4-1 to TRBJ2-5; 12 bases match TRBD2. The J segment lost 6 bases and the V segment lost 0 bases, leaving 17 bases of the junction unmatched. In germline, CDR1 is MGHRA, CDR2 YSYEKL. The CDR3 totals 20 residues. The CDR3 protein is CASSQEILAGGPSFLQTQYF. The CDR3, as DNA: TGCGCCAGCAGCCAAGAGATTCTAGCGGGGGGGCCAAGTTTTCTCCAGACCCAGTACTTC.

The chain carries TRBV27 and TRBJ1-5; D not certain. CDR3 length: 15 residues. Per the germline V gene, CDR1 is MNHEY and CDR2 is SMNVEV (reference sequence). V lost 6 bases, J lost 2 bases, and 14 bases lay in between. The CDR3 nucleotides are TGTGCCAGCAGAGGCGGGGTCGGTGGCAATCAGCCCCAGCATTTT. Translating gives CASRGGVGGNQPQHF.

This chain joins TRBV5-4 and TRBJ1-5, with D perhaps matching TRBD1 (5 bases). The CDR3 extends over 13 amino acids. Trimming took 2 bases from V and 4 from J, leaving 7 bases between them. Germline assignment: CDR1 SGHNT and CDR2 YYREEE (reference sequence). The DNA of the CDR3 is TGTGCCAGCAGCTTTGACAGTAATCAGCCCCAGCATTTT. Protein sequence: CASSFDSNQPQHF.

This chain joins TRBV2 and TRBJ1-5; no firm D call. The CDR3 sequence is 13 residues long. V was shortened by 8 bases and J by 0 bases, with 8 bases between the two germline ends. Germline V gives CDR1 SNHLY, CDR2 FYNNEI. The CDR3 DNA reads as TGTGCCAGCTATCAGATTAGCAATCAGCCCCAGCATTTT. Protein: CASYQISNQPQHF.

Concerning this clone: Other DNA sequences in this sample translate to the same CDR3. The gene calls are TRBV7-2 and TRBJ1-1; 8 bases agree with TRBD1. With V trimmed by 3 bases and J by 0 bases, 0 bases remained unmatched. This CDR3 contains 14 residues. Germline CDR1 SGHTA, CDR2 FQGNSA. The CDR3: CASSLDRVNTEAFF. The CDR3 nucleotides read TGTGCCAGCAGCTTGGACAGGGTGAACACTGAAGCTTTCTTT.

This sequence joins TRBV5-1 and TRBJ2-3; 7 nucleotides align to TRBD2. The germline V gene has CDR1 SGHRS and CDR2 YFSETQ. The CDR3 has 14 residues. Unmatched junction bases numbered 5, after V lost 4 bases and J lost 3 bases. CDR3 in DNA: TGCGCCAGCAGCGGGGGGGAAGTGACAGATACGCAGTATTTT. Translating gives CASSGGEVTDTQYF.

The gene calls are TRBV13 and TRBJ2-5, with D hard to call. The V and J ends lost 3 bases and 3 bases respectively, with 8 bases between them. Germline CDR1 is PRHDT and CDR2 is FYEKMQ (reference sequence). This CDR3 has 13 amino acids. In nucleotides, the CDR3 is TGTGCCAGCAGCTTCTTAGTGGAAGAGACCCAGTACTTC. Amino acids: CASSFLVEETQYF.

About this clone itself: Germline is not matched at one junction end, which may reflect a read error. This chain connects TRBV7-7 to TRBJ2-7; 11 bases align to TRBD1. Germline V gene lookup returns CDR1 SSHAT and CDR2 FNYEAQ (reference sequence). The CDR3 consists of 14 residues. The CDR3 protein is CASSPDRGRGEQYF. The CDR3 DNA reads as TGTGCTAGCAGCCCGGACAGGGGGCGAGGCGAGCAGTACTTC.

The chain is built from TRBV19 and TRBJ2-3; 8 positions match TRBD1. Germline V gives CDR1 LNHDA, CDR2 SQIVND (reference sequence). This CDR3 region has 15 residues. With V trimmed by 6 bases and J by 1 base, 6 bases remained unmatched. CDR3 protein: CASSWTGRGTDTQYF. CDR3 in DNA: TGTGCCAGTAGCTGGACAGGGAGAGGCACAGATACGCAGTATTTT.

This chain uses TRBV4-1 with TRBJ2-1; 8 positions agree with TRBD2. V shed 1 base and J 6 bases; nucleotides not matched to a gene: 8. The V gene's germline CDR1 is MGHRA and CDR2 YSYEKL. The CDR3 extends over 16 amino acids. CDR3 DNA sequence: TGCGCCAGCAGCCAAGTGGGAATAGCGGGGATCAATGAGCAGTTCTTC. It encodes CASSQVGIAGINEQFF.

The gene calls are TRBV7-2 and TRBJ1-2; no clear D. Per the germline V gene, CDR1 is SGHTA and CDR2 is FQGNSA. CDR3 length equals 15 residues. Trimming stripped 2 bases from V and 7 bases from J, with 17 bases between. CDR3 in amino acids: CASSLWRVKKGGYTF. The CDR3, as DNA: TGTGCCAGCAGCTTATGGAGGGTTAAAAAGGGTGGCTACACCTTC.

To note about this clone: Relative to the germline gene, one junction end is altered; a read error may explain this. This chain uses TRBV7-7 with TRBJ2-7; possibly TRBD2 for D (5 bases). This CDR3 is 15 amino acids long. The V gene's germline CDR1 is SSHAT and CDR2 FNYEAQ (reference sequence). The CDR3 spells CASSLRLAPTYEQYF. Here the CDR3 DNA reads TGTGCTAGCAGCTTAAGGCTAGCTCCAACCTACGAGCAGTACTTC. The full variable domain, its missing parts supplied by reference TRBV7-7 and TRBJ2-7, is GAGVSQSPRYKVTKRGQDVTLRCDPISSHATLYWYQQALGQGPEFLTYFNYEAQPDKSGLPSDRFSAERPEGSISTLTIQRTEQRDSAMYRCASSLRLAPTYEQYFGPGTRLTVT.

The chain recombines TRBV4-1 with TRBJ2-3, with TRBD2 matching 11 bases. Germline CDR1 reads MGHRA; CDR2 reads YSYEKL. The CDR3 extends over 16 amino acids. V trimming: 3 bases; J trimming: 1 base; junction bases outside the gene matches: 3. CDR3 nucleotides: TGCGCCAGCAGCCAGGTGACTAGCGGGGGCACAGATACGCAGTATTTT. This codes for CASSQVTSGGTDTQYF.

This clone appeared a few times. The same CDR3 can be traced to other DNA sequences in this sample. The rearrangement joins TRBV6-6 to TRBJ1-5; 7 nucleotides align to TRBD1. Per the germline V gene, CDR1 is MNHNY and CDR2 is SVGAGI (reference sequence). The CDR3 runs to 14 residues. V gave up 7 bases and J gave up 0 bases; unmatched junction bases: 3. Here the CDR3 reads CASNTGDSNQPQHF. Written as DNA, the CDR3 is TGTGCCAGCAACACAGGGGATAGCAATCAGCCCCAGCATTTT.

This chain's CDR3 is CASTQFKGPPYEQYF. CDR3 nucleotide sequence: TGTGCCAGCACCCAATTCAAGGGGCCTCCCTACGAGCAGTACTTC. This chain connects TRBV27 to TRBJ2-7; maybe TRBD1 (5 bases). The germline CDR1 and CDR2 sequences are MNHEY and SMNVEV (reference sequence). Trimming pared 7 bases from V and 2 bases from J, leaving 18 bases between. The length of the CDR3 is 15 residues.